The 6 T cell receptor beta chains reported below all come from one sample, sequenced in a study of blood T cell repertoires in COVID-19. This table comes from immunoSEQ multiplex PCR, and its TCRdb copy is limited to in-frame clones, with some not included. The table records about 160,000 clones, approximately 92% of them present only once. The sample was peripheral blood. These receptors all come from a man in his thirties or forties with COVID-19, enrolled during active disease.

The chain links TRBV5-1 to TRBJ2-6, with D possibly TRBD1 on 6 matching bases. With 3 bases removed from V and 0 bases from J, the gap between germline ends came to 10 bases. CDR1 SGHRS and CDR2 YFSETQ come from the germline V gene. The CDR3 runs to 16 residues. CDR3 loop: CASSSGQYSGANVLTF. The DNA for the CDR3 is TGCGCCAGCAGCTCAGGACAGTACTCTGGGGCCAACGTCCTGACTTTC.

The V gene is TRBV28, the J gene TRBJ1-1; D is possibly TRBD1 (6 bases). Deletions cut 8 bases from V and 3 bases from J, with 7 bases between. Germline V gives CDR1 MDHEN, CDR2 SYDVKM. The CDR3 length is 11 residues. CDR3 sequence (DNA): TGTGCCAGCCAGGGGCACACTGAAGCTTTCTTT. Protein sequence: CASQGHTEAFF.

This clone was observed a single time. This chain joins TRBV30 and TRBJ2-2, with 7 positions matching TRBD1. Germline V gene sequence: CDR1 GTSNPN, CDR2 SVGIG (reference sequence). The CDR3 runs 14 residues. V lost 5 bases, J lost 3 bases, and 6 bases stayed unmatched. In nucleotides, the CDR3 is TGTGCCTGGCGCCAAGACAGGGACACCGGGGAGCTGTTTTTT. It encodes CAWRQDRDTGELFF.

The V and J genes are TRBV6-4 and TRBJ2-7; 7 nucleotides match TRBD1. The CDR3 length is 15 residues. V shed 3 bases and J 3 bases; nucleotides not matched to a gene: 8. Germline V gives CDR1 MRHNA, CDR2 SNTAGT. The CDR3 DNA reads as TGTGCCAGCAGTGAACGTGACAGGGAGTTCTACGAGCAGTACTTC. Translation: CASSERDREFYEQYF.

This chain connects TRBV4-1 to TRBJ1-1; D is perhaps TRBD1 (5 bases). Trimming stripped 0 bases from V and 11 bases from J, with 13 bases between. CDR1 is MGHRA and CDR2 is YSYEKL in the germline V gene. The CDR3 extends over 13 amino acids. The CDR3 DNA reads TGCGCCAGCAGCCAAGATATGGCTTCAGGGGCTTTCTTT. Its translation is CASSQDMASGAFF.

V and J are TRBV11-2 and TRBJ2-2; 10 bases match TRBD1. Germline values: CDR1 SGHAT, CDR2 FQNNGV. J lost 6 bases, V lost 4 bases, and 5 bases had no gene match. The CDR3 runs 15 residues. The CDR3 coding sequence is TGTGCCAGCAGCTCGGACAGGGGGTGGGCCGGGGAGCTGTTTTTT. This encodes CASSSDRGWAGELFF.